This TCR beta chain was obtained from a study of blood T cell repertoires in COVID-19. Study in general: The cDNA or gDNA used as material had been derived from T cells, B-cell-depleted T cells, or PBMCs.

The CDR3 consists of 14 residues. Germline assignment: CDR1 LNHDA and CDR2 SQIVND (reference sequence). Trimming removed 3 bases from V and 0 bases from J, with 7 bases in between. Sequencing used immunoSEQ multiplex PCR; TCRdb keeps in-frame clones, though not all of them. The repertoire holds a few hundred thousand clones, with around 89% as singletons. The origin of this receptor is a woman under 30 who had recovered from COVID-19. The chain employs TRBV19 and TRBJ2-3; D ambiguous. Sequencing was performed on PBMCs or T cells enriched from blood (not recorded which). The CDR3 reads CASSILGSTDTQYF. CDR3 DNA: TGTGCCAGTAGTATCCTCGGGAGCACAGATACGCAGTATTTT.